The following is a TCR beta chain sequence with its context. The record originates from a study of blood T cell repertoires in COVID-19. At the level of the study: Samples of COVID-19 (acute and convalescent) were obtained from the United States, Italy and Spain.

From germline, CDR1 is SGHRS and CDR2 YFSETQ. After removal of 2 bases from V and 5 bases from J, the junction contained 8 bases not matched to a gene. The CDR3 spans 15 residues. Original methodology: It was from reference gene primer amplification that nucleated cell counts were estimated. Clones were read by immunoSEQ multiplex PCR, and TCRdb kept only the in-frame ones, dropping some. The V and J calls and the clone size are those of that table, but D and trimming were determined from the DNA. The sample lists about 440,000 clones, around 89% occurring once. This TCR came from a woman between 25 and 40 years old with acute or convalescent COVID-19. The J gene is TRBJ2-7, the V gene TRBV5-1; 9 bases map to TRBD1. Material: peripheral blood. Written as DNA, the CDR3 is TGCGCCAGCAGCTTATTGTTACAGGGGGCTAACGAGCAGTACTTC. Protein sequence: CASSLLLQGANEQYF.